Each of the 2 T cell receptor beta chains below was sequenced from the same sample in a study of cytomegalovirus exposure and HLA in healthy donors. The PCR was carried out with 60 Vbeta primers and 13 Jbeta primers. Sequenced by immunoSEQ multiplex PCR; TCRdb stores in-frame clones only, minus some. The sample holds around 100,000 clones, under 80% seen once. Sequenced input: PBMCs. These receptors all come from a woman aged 18 to 35 in good health and CMV-seropositive.

The CDR3: CASSQGPVTGIQETQYF. CDR3 nucleotides: TGCGCCAGCAGCCAAGGTCCCGTAACCGGGATCCAAGAGACCCAGTACTTC. This sequence joins TRBV4-1 and TRBJ2-5; tentative D call: TRBD2 (5 bases). Trimming pared 1 base from V and 1 base from J, leaving 16 bases between. This CDR3 comprises 17 residues. The germline V gene encodes CDR1 MGHRA and CDR2 YSYEKL.

The chain joins TRBV5-1 to TRBJ2-7; D ambiguous. Germline CDR1 reads SGHRS; CDR2 reads YFSETQ. V lost 2 bases, J lost 3 bases, and 9 bases lay in between. This CDR3 comprises 13 residues. For the CDR3, the DNA is TGCGCCAGCAGCTTCGAGGTCCTCTACGAGCAGTACTTC. As protein: CASSFEVLYEQYF.